Below, 5 T cell receptor beta chains from the same sample are listed, as sequenced in a study of OX40 agonist ivuxolimab in advanced cancers. TCRdb's table, derived via immunoSEQ multiplex PCR, lists solely in-frame clones and lacks some. The sample includes 59,000 or so clones, 65% to 90% of them seen just once. The source was CD4+ or CD8+ T cells sorted from blood, collected in a trial of the OX40 agonist ivuxolimab. The receptors were sampled from an adult with an advanced solid tumor such as melanoma, head and neck, liver or kidney cancer.

This chain uses TRBV28 with TRBJ1-6; D is possibly TRBD1 (6 bases). Germline V gives CDR1 MDHEN, CDR2 SYDVKM. This CDR3 is 14 amino acids long. The V end lost 6 bases, the J end lost 6 bases, and 12 bases lay between the germline ends. The CDR3 here is CASRPGHLNSPLHF. The CDR3, as DNA: TGTGCCAGCAGACCGGGACACCTTAATTCACCCCTCCACTTT.

Worth noting for this clone: A read error may account for a junction end that differs from germline. The V call is TRBV5-3, the J call TRBJ2-7; D gene unclear. TRBV5-3 is known as an ORF, though its function is uncertain. CDR3 length: 12 residues. CDR3 region: CASSLAIYEQYF. The CDR3 region has the DNA TGTGCCAGCAGCTTGGCCATCTACGAGCAGTACTTC.

This chain links TRBV5-1 with TRBJ2-3; no reliable D call. Germline CDR1 SGHRS, CDR2 YFSETQ. This CDR3 has 11 amino acids. Trimming took off 0 bases at V and 5 bases at J, with 1 base between the two ends. CDR3 loop: CASSLGDTQYF. The CDR3 DNA reads TGCGCCAGCAGCTTGGGAGATACGCAGTATTTT.

This chain joins TRBV7-6 and TRBJ2-1; 11 nucleotides match TRBD2. The CDR3 extends over 18 amino acids. Trimming at V came to 5 bases and at J to 0 bases, leaving 9 bases not matched to a gene. The germline V gene encodes CDR1 SGHVS and CDR2 FNYEAQ. CDR3 in DNA: TGTGCCAGCAGCCCAACCCCACTAGCGGGAGCCTCCTACAATGAGCAGTTCTTC. Residues: CASSPTPLAGASYNEQFF.

V gene TRBV23-1 combines with J gene TRBJ2-2, with TRBD1 identical over 9 bases. TRBV23-1 is an ORF, and what it does is uncertain. The CDR3 consists of 17 residues. Losses at the gene ends were 11 bases for V and 5 bases for J; bases not matched to a gene: 18. The DNA of the CDR3 is TGCGCCCACAGACCCCTCAGGACAGGGGAGGGGACCGGGGAGCTGTTTTTT. Translating gives CAHRPLRTGEGTGELFF.